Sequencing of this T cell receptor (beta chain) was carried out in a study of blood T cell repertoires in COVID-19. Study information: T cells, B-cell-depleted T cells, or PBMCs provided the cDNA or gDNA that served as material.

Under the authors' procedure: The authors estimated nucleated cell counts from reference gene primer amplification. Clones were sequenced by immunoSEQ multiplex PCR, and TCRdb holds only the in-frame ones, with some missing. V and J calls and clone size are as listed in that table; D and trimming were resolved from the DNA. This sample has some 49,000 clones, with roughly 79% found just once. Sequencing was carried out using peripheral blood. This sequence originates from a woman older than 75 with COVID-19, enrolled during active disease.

CDR3 nucleotides: TGTGCCAGCAGCTTGGCCGGGAGAACGTCAGACACTGAAGCTTTCTTT. Translated: CASSLAGRTSDTEAFF. This chain links TRBV5-5 with TRBJ1-1, with D unresolved. This CDR3 spans 16 amino acids. The V and J ends lost 0 bases and 3 bases respectively, with 15 bases between them. Germline V gives CDR1 SGHKS, CDR2 YYEKEE (reference sequence). The variable domain in full, with the rest retrieved from reference TRBV5-5 and TRBJ1-1, is DAGVTQSPTHLIKTRGQQVTLRCSPISGHKSVSWYQQVLGQGPQFIFQYYEKEERGRGNFPDRFSARQFPNYSSELNVNALLLGDSALYLCASSLAGRTSDTEAFFGQGTRLTVV.